The 14 T cell receptor beta chains in this list originate from one sample, sequenced in a study of T cells after yellow fever vaccination. Using its own MiXCR run on the 5' RACE reads, TCRdb lists one record per CDR3 protein. The repertoire holds 400,000 or so distinct CDR3 sequences, 11% seen once, with around 20% in the top ten. Sequencing was performed on PBMCs, taken on the day of the first yellow fever vaccination. Every receptor here comes from a man in his late teens or twenties who received the YFV17D yellow fever vaccine.

The CDR3 sequence is CASSLTPSLAGGDTQYF. Written as DNA, the CDR3 is TGTGCCAGCAGCTTAACCCCCTCGCTAGCGGGGGGGGATACGCAGTATTTT. J is TRBJ2-3 and V is TRBV7-2, with 12 bases that match TRBD2. The CDR3 is 17 amino acids. Germline trimming cut 2 bases from V and 6 bases from J; bases unmatched to any gene: 9. Germline-derived CDR1 and CDR2 are SGHTA and FQGNSA.

This clonotype was detected a few times. This sequence joins TRBV27 and TRBJ2-3; D is unclear. The CDR3 sequence is 16 residues long. Germline V gives CDR1 MNHEY, CDR2 SMNVEV (reference sequence). V lost 6 bases, J lost 0 bases, and 16 bases lay in between. CDR3 nucleotide sequence: TGTGCCAGCAGCTCCGTGAGACCAACTAGCACAGATACGCAGTATTTT. Residues: CASSSVRPTSTDTQYF.

This clonotype showed up just a few times. This chain uses TRBV4-1 with TRBJ2-3; unclear D gene. V gave up 2 bases and J gave up 0 bases, with 12 bases separating them. This CDR3 is 16 amino acids long. Germline V CDR1 and CDR2: MGHRA, YSYEKL. This CDR3 is CASSQYGPGSTDTQYF. The CDR3, as DNA: TGCGCCAGCAGCCAATACGGGCCGGGCAGCACAGATACGCAGTATTTT.

The CDR3 region is CASSPMASTTGETQYF. CDR3 in DNA: TGTGCCAGCAGCCCAATGGCCAGCACAACCGGGGAGACCCAGTACTTC. This chain connects TRBV7-8 to TRBJ2-5; D is ambiguous. The CDR3 consists of 16 residues. Germline lookup yields CDR1 SGHVS and CDR2 FQNEAQ. V was shortened by 5 bases and J by 5 bases, with 21 bases between the two germline ends.

A few counts support this clonotype. J is TRBJ2-5 and V is TRBV3-1, with D possibly TRBD2 on 5 matching bases. V was shortened by 5 bases and J by 2 bases, with 15 bases between the two germline ends. This CDR3 contains 15 residues. Germline V gene data show CDR1 as LGHDT and CDR2 as YNNKEL (reference sequence). The CDR3 region has the DNA TGTGCCAGCAGCAAACGGGCTAGCCGGCAAGAGACCCAGTACTTC. Translation: CASSKRASRQETQYF.

The genes are TRBV7-6 and TRBJ2-5; TRBD1 is a possible D gene (6 bases). The CDR3 is 13 amino acids. V was shortened by 4 bases and J by 5 bases, with 11 bases between the two germline ends. Germline V gene data show CDR1 as SGHVS and CDR2 as FNYEAQ. Here the CDR3 DNA reads TGTGCCAGCAGCTCTACAGGGTTTGAGACCCAGTACTTC. It yields the protein CASSSTGFETQYF. Drawing the rest from reference TRBV7-6 and TRBJ2-5, the complete variable domain is GAGVSQSPRYKVTKRGQDVALRCDPISGHVSLYWYRQALGQGPEFLTYFNYEAQQDKSGLPNDRFSAERPEGSISTLTIQRTEQRDSAMYRCASSSTGFETQYFGPGTRLLVL.

The chain combines TRBV5-1 with TRBJ2-3; D is uncertain. V was trimmed by 2 bases and J by 0 bases, leaving 13 bases between them. CDR1 is SGHRS and CDR2 is YFSETQ in the germline V gene. This CDR3 region has 16 residues. The CDR3 DNA reads as TGCGCCAGCAGCTTCTTGGGATGGGCTAGCACAGATACGCAGTATTTT. Translating it yields CASSFLGWASTDTQYF. Drawing the rest from reference TRBV5-1 and TRBJ2-3, the complete variable domain is KAGVTQTPRYLIKTRGQQVTLSCSPISGHRSVSWYQQTPGQGLQFLFEYFSETQRNKGNFPGRFSGRQFSNSRSEMNVSTLELGDSALYLCASSFLGWASTDTQYFGPGTRLTVL.

This clonotype was picked up a small number of times. The chain couples TRBV9 to TRBJ1-1, with D hard to call. The CDR3 has 14 amino acids. Germline loops: CDR1 SGDLS, CDR2 YYNGEE. Trimming pared 4 bases from V and 5 bases from J, leaving 15 bases between. The CDR3 sequence: CASSPQALRTEAFF. The CDR3 DNA is TGTGCCAGCAGCCCCCAGGCTTTGCGGACTGAAGCTTTCTTT.

This chain uses TRBV20-1 with TRBJ2-3; 9 positions match TRBD2. CDR3 length: 17 amino acids. Germline V gene data show CDR1 as DFQATT and CDR2 as SNEGSKA (reference sequence). V was pared by 3 bases and J by 4 bases, with 14 bases of the junction left unmatched. In DNA form, the CDR3 reads TGCAGTGCTAGGAACCTTCGAGCGGGGGGCTTTCCAGATACGCAGTATTTT. Translation gives CSARNLRAGGFPDTQYF.

This clonotype was recorded a few times. The DNA of the CDR3 is TGCAGTGCGTGCCAGGGGGTTGATACGCAGTATTTT. Its translation is CSACQGVDTQYF. This chain joins TRBV20-1 and TRBJ2-3; 7 bases line up with TRBD1. CDR3 length: 12 amino acids. The junction had 6 bases not matched to a gene; V was cut back by 6 bases and J by 6 bases. Germline CDR1 DFQATT, CDR2 SNEGSKA (reference sequence).

This rearrangement joins TRBV11-2 to TRBJ2-1; 7 bases line up with TRBD1. The CDR3 loop spans 13 amino acids. The V gene's germline CDR1 is SGHAT and CDR2 FQNNGV. V lost 3 bases and J lost 5; bases outside the gene matches: 1. This CDR3 reads CASSLDRHNEQFF. DNA of the CDR3: TGTGCCAGCAGCTTGGACAGGCACAATGAGCAGTTCTTC.

This clonotype was found a few times. The DNA of the CDR3 is TGTGCCACCAGCAGTCGGCAGCTTTATGGCTACACCTTC. Translating gives CATSSRQLYGYTF. V is TRBV15 and J is TRBJ1-2; D is unclear. The CDR3 totals 13 residues. Germline-derived CDR1 and CDR2 are LNHNV and YYDKDF (reference sequence). V lost 3 bases and J lost 5, with 10 bases in between.

The chain employs TRBV6-5 and TRBJ1-1; 7 nucleotides agree with TRBD1. Unmatched junction bases numbered 9, after V lost 4 bases and J lost 4 bases. The CDR3 sequence is 15 residues long. CDR1 and CDR2 from the germline V gene are MNHEY and SVGAGI. The CDR3 is CASSSQTGKGTEAFF. The CDR3 DNA sequence: TGTGCCAGCAGTTCCCAGACAGGGAAGGGCACTGAAGCTTTCTTT.

V gene TRBV20-1 combines with J gene TRBJ1-1, with a possible D match to TRBD1 (5 bases). V was trimmed by 6 bases and J by 5 bases, leaving 16 bases between them. The CDR3 contains 13 residues. Germline V gene data show CDR1 as DFQATT and CDR2 as SNEGSKA (reference sequence). The CDR3 here is CSALAGRVTEAFF. For the CDR3, the DNA is TGCAGTGCCTTAGCGGGCAGGGTTACTGAAGCTTTCTTT.